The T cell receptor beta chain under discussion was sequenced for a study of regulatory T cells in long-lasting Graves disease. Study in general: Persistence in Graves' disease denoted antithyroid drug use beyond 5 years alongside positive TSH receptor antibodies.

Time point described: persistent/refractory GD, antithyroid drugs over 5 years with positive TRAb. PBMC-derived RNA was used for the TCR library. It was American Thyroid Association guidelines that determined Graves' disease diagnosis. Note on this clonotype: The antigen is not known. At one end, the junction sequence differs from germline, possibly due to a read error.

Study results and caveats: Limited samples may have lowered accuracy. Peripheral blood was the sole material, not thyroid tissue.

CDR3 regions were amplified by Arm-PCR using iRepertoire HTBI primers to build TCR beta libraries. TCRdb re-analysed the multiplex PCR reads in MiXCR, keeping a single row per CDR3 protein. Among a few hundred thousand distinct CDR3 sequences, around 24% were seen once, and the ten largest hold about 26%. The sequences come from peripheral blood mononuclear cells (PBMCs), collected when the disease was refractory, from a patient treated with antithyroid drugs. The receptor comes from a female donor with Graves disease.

The CDR3 nucleotides read TGTGCCAGTACCTTGGGGGGGGCGGGGGAGCTGTCTTTT. Translation gives CASTLGGAGELSF. The V and J genes are TRBV19 and TRBJ2-2; TRBD2 is a possible D gene (7 bases). There are 13 residues in the CDR3. Germline CDR1 is LNHDA and CDR2 is SQIVND (reference sequence).